A selection of T cell receptor beta chains follows, all from one sample in a study of blood T cell repertoires in COVID-19. Libraries were prepared by immunoSEQ multiplex PCR; TCRdb keeps only in-frame clonotypes and omits some of them. The sample lists 60,000 to 75,000 clones, around nine tenths occurring once. Sequenced material: peripheral blood. These TCRs come from a man aged 50 or older with active COVID-19. The CDR3 runs from the conserved cysteine through the conserved F or W. Fields, in order: D gene, V gene, CDR3 length, CDR3 protein. D genes are given only for firm matches.

TRBD1	TRBV27	13	CASSPGQPYEQYF
NA	TRBV5-1	14	CASSLQGTNEKLFF
NA	TRBV6-1	14	CASRGEGYSYEQYF
NA	TRBV27	13	CASSSGFGQPQHF
NA	TRBV7-2	17	CASSLEASGLSYNEQFF
TRBD1	TRBV30	15	CAWRRGRVGANVLTF
TRBD2	TRBV19	15	CASIQAGGSYNEQFF
NA	TRBV11-2	14	CASSLEAGTYEQYF
NA	TRBV18	13	CASSPRLAETQYF
TRBD2	TRBV28	17	CASSSATAGGLTDTQYF
NA	TRBV18	15	CASSPSGGRNQPQHF
TRBD1	TRBV6-5	14	CASSYVQGARGYTF
TRBD2	TRBV4-1	19	CASSQERGTSGNRRNEQFF
NA	TRBV24-1	14	CATSDYLESGELFF
NA	TRBV7-2	14	CASSSRGLRKGFTF
NA	TRBV7-3	18	CASSLWSFGGKSDTEAFF
TRBD1	TRBV3-1/TRBV3-2	15	CASSPWTGVTDTQYF
NA	TRBV18	14	CASSPPSVNTEAFF
NA	TRBV29-1	13	CSVVGGGGTEAFF
NA	TRBV21-1	15	CASSKVGQNQETQYF
NA	TRBV30	13	CAWSVLSRNTIYF
NA	TRBV7-3	16	CASSLAAGGRTYEQYF
NA	TRBV28	14	CASSTHVGNSPLHF
NA	TRBV30	16	CAWEERRGRGPETQYF
NA	TRBV19	12	CASSITAGGYTF
TRBD1	TRBV10-1	16	CASSEYNRGDNQPQHF
NA	TRBV6-5	13	CATRRTAPYEQYF
NA	TRBV9	16	CASSVDYGGVSETQYF
NA	TRBV6-2/TRBV6-3	14	CASSNGGLQDGYTF
TRBD2	TRBV12-5	16	CAGGLAGEISYNEQFF
TRBD1	TRBV5-8	19	CASSPTWKDRDRRNQPQHF
TRBD2	TRBV4-2	19	CASSQVGISGTSNTGELFF
NA	TRBV27	14	CASSLRTRTDGYTF
TRBD1	TRBV28	17	CASSQYDRGEYGTEAFF
NA	TRBV24-1	17	CATSDLGGGADTGELFF
NA	TRBV19	14	CASSIQGFTYEQYF
NA	TRBV5-1	17	CASSLGALQGPQETQYF
TRBD1	TRBV27	11	CASGTGDGYTF
TRBD1	TRBV3-1/TRBV3-2	14	CASSHSGQGDGYTF
TRBD1	TRBV7-3	14	CASSPTGNNQPQHF
TRBD1	TRBV5-1	14	CASSLQGAGYGYTF
TRBD2	TRBV4-3	16	CASSQDRDSGRETQYF
NA	TRBV21-1	18	CASSTLGQGACSNYGYTF
TRBD1	TRBV27	14	CASSGTGWAYEQYF
NA	TRBV24-1	12	CATSPGGNTIYF
TRBD2	TRBV30	16	CAWGPSLAGGLYEQFF
NA	TRBV5-6	19	CASSLTIREAGSGANVLTF
TRBD2	TRBV24-1	15	CATSFASGGKDEQFF
TRBD1	TRBV5-5	14	CASSGGQGNYGYTF
NA	TRBV5-1	15	CASSLEGRQTGELFF
NA	TRBV7-3	13	CASSLTQGHEQYF
NA	TRBV27	13	CASSFGYSYEQYF
TRBD1	TRBV24-1	15	CATSDRDSRTDTQYF